Listed below are T cell receptor beta chains from one sample, sequenced in a study of TIL therapy for anti-PD-1-resistant metastatic lung cancer. Sequenced by immunoSEQ multiplex PCR; TCRdb stores in-frame clones only, minus some. The sample lists fewer than 30,000 clones; over 55% were seen once. Sequencing used tumor tissue, obtained at baseline. These receptor sequences come from a woman aged 25 to 80 with non-small cell lung cancer. CDR3s include the opening cysteine and the closing phenylalanine or tryptophan. D genes are given only for firm matches. Clone size is given for some rows only: seen once, a few or many times, or a class if the clone is expanded.

size	V	J	D	CDR3	DNA
once	TRBV5-6	TRBJ1-3	.	CASSLPVGGNTIYF	TGTGCCAGCAGCTTGCCCGTGGGGGGAAACACCATATATTTT
.	TRBV10-2	TRBJ2-7	TRBD2	CASSAPGLADYEQYF	TGCGCCAGCAGTGCCCCGGGGCTAGCGGACTACGAGCAGTACTTC
.	TRBV20-1	TRBJ1-2	.	CSADRNYGYTF	TGCAGTGCGGACAGAAACTATGGCTACACCTTC
few	TRBV10-3	TRBJ1-1	.	CATQQGPAMNTEAFF	TGTGCCACCCAACAGGGACCTGCGATGAACACTGAAGCTTTCTTT
.	TRBV19	TRBJ1-2	.	CASSIDQQGRGYTF	TGTGCCAGTAGTATAGATCAACAGGGCCGTGGCTACACCTTC
many	TRBV5-1	TRBJ2-2	.	CASSLRSGGATGELFF	TGCGCCAGCAGCTTGAGGTCGGGGGGCGCCACCGGGGAGCTGTTTTTT
.	TRBV5-1	TRBJ2-7	TRBD2	CASSPGGTYEQYF	TGCGCCAGCAGCCCGGGGGGAACCTACGAGCAGTACTTC
.	TRBV28	TRBJ1-5	.	CASRETVQPQHF	TGTGCCAGCAGAGAGACAGTACAGCCCCAGCATTTT
once	TRBV10-3	TRBJ2-7	.	CAAGDRTLSYEQYF	TGTGCCGCTGGAGACAGGACGCTCTCCTACGAGCAGTACTTC
.	TRBV5-1	TRBJ2-5	.	CASRFTPQETQYF	TGCGCCAGCCGATTCACCCCTCAAGAGACCCAGTACTTC
.	TRBV11-3	TRBJ2-2	.	CASSLGRVNTGELFF	TGTGCCAGCAGCTTAGGGCGGGTTAACACCGGGGAGCTGTTTTTT
.	TRBV6-1	TRBJ1-4	TRBD1	CASSEARVRTGAENEKLFF	TGTGCCAGCAGTGAAGCACGGGTCAGGACAGGGGCGGAAAATGAAAAACTGTTTTTT
.	TRBV5-4	TRBJ2-6	.	CASSVSSGANVLTF	TGTGCCTCCTCAGTGAGCTCTGGGGCCAACGTCCTGACTTTC
.	TRBV5-8	TRBJ1-1	.	CASSQDINTEAFF	TGTGCCAGCAGTCAGGACATTAACACTGAAGCTTTCTTT
.	TRBV6-1	TRBJ2-7	TRBD2	CASSLGLAAIYEQYF	TGTGCCAGCAGCCTGGGACTAGCGGCTATCTACGAGCAGTACTTC
.	TRBV4-2	TRBJ2-3	TRBD1	CASSQADRVEDTQYF	TGTGCCAGCAGCCAAGCAGACAGGGTTGAGGATACGCAGTATTTT
few	TRBV7-2	TRBJ2-3	TRBD2	CASSASSGRTDTQYF	TGTGCCAGCAGCGCTTCTAGCGGGAGAACAGATACGCAGTATTTT
.	TRBV7-2	TRBJ2-7	.	CASSLEGGLDEQYF	TGTGCCAGCAGCTTAGAGGGTGGACTGGACGAGCAGTACTTC
.	TRBV7-2	TRBJ1-3	.	CASSLVRNSGNTIYF	TGTGCCAGCAGCTTAGTACGGAATTCTGGAAACACCATATATTTT
.	TRBV7-6	TRBJ2-5	TRBD2	CASSNPGPTGGTQYF	TGTGCCAGCAGCAACCCGGGACCCACGGGGGGGACCCAGTACTTC
few	TRBV5-1	TRBJ2-7	.	CASSLGLEVKQSSYEQYF	TGCGCCAGCAGCTTGGGCTTGGAGGTCAAACAGAGCTCCTACGAGCAGTACTTC
.	TRBV7-9	TRBJ2-1	.	CASSRVNQGQFF	TGTGCCAGCAGTAGAGTTAACCAGGGGCAGTTCTTC
few	TRBV4-1	TRBJ2-4	.	CASRGLENIQYF	TGCGCCAGCAGGGGTCTCGAAAACATTCAGTACTTC
.	TRBV5-1	TRBJ1-2	TRBD1	CASSLANRGATRGYTF	TGCGCCAGCAGCTTGGCTAACAGGGGGGCAACTAGGGGCTACACCTTC
.	TRBV28	TRBJ2-4	TRBD1	CASRTTGGEGIQYF	TGTGCCAGCAGGACTACAGGGGGCGAAGGCATTCAGTACTTC
.	TRBV19	TRBJ2-2	.	CASRANRATGELFF	TGTGCCAGTCGCGCTAACAGGGCCACCGGGGAGCTGTTTTTT
.	TRBV14	TRBJ1-4	.	CASSLLPGATNEKLFF	TGTGCCAGCAGCCTTCTCCCCGGGGCAACTAATGAAAAACTGTTTTTT
few	TRBV15	TRBJ1-2	TRBD1	CATSRVGTGANYGYTF	TGTGCCACCAGCAGAGTCGGGACAGGGGCTAACTATGGCTACACCTTC
.	TRBV30	TRBJ1-6	.	CAWSEGGSPLHF	TGTGCCTGGAGTGAAGGGGGTTCACCCCTCCACTTT
.	TRBV6-5	TRBJ2-2	.	CASSPGFAGELFF	TGTGCCAGCAGCCCAGGGTTCGCCGGGGAGCTGTTTTTT
.	TRBV6-1	TRBJ2-5	TRBD1	CASSEARQGQETQYF	TGTGCCAGCAGTGAAGCCCGACAGGGGCAAGAGACCCAGTACTTC
.	TRBV6-5	TRBJ2-7	TRBD1	CASSYTGGFYEQYF	TGTGCCAGCAGTTACACAGGGGGTTTCTACGAGCAGTACTTC
.	TRBV11-2	TRBJ2-7	.	CASSLAGVSSYEQYF	TGTGCCAGCAGCTTAGCAGGAGTGAGCTCCTACGAGCAGTACTTC
once	TRBV7-9	TRBJ1-1	.	CASSPRRSGTEAFF	TGTGCCAGCAGCCCACGACGGAGTGGGACTGAAGCTTTCTTT
.	TRBV6-5	TRBJ1-2	.	CASSYLGPLIYGYTF	TGTGCCAGCAGTTACCTGGGGCCTCTTATCTATGGCTACACCTTC
.	TRBV7-8	TRBJ1-5	TRBD1	CASSVTRQGNQPQHF	TGTGCCAGCAGCGTAACGAGACAGGGGAATCAGCCCCAGCATTTT
.	TRBV2	TRBJ2-7	.	CASTPGGSSYEQYF	TGTGCCAGCACCCCAGGGGGGAGCTCCTACGAGCAGTACTTC
.	TRBV20-1	TRBJ2-5	.	CSARGTPTQYF	TGCAGTGCTAGAGGGACTCCGACCCAGTACTTC
few	TRBV27	TRBJ2-5	.	CASGKGLQTQYF	TGTGCCAGCGGCAAGGGGTTGCAGACCCAGTACTTC
.	TRBV5-6	TRBJ2-3	TRBD1	CASSGLRDRATDTQYF	TGTGCCAGCAGCGGCCTCCGGGACAGGGCTACAGATACGCAGTATTTT
.	TRBV4-2	TRBJ2-1	.	CASSPPGDIVQRFF	TGTGCCAGCAGCCCGCCGGGGGACATCGTGCAACGGTTCTTC
.	TRBV5-1	TRBJ1-3	.	CASSSTGNTIYF	TGCGCCAGCAGCTCGACAGGAAACACCATATATTTT
few	TRBV18	TRBJ2-2	.	CASSQARANTGELFF	TGTGCCAGCTCCCAGGCCCGAGCGAACACCGGGGAGCTGTTTTTT
.	TRBV5-6	TRBJ2-1	TRBD2	CASSLVGAGEHNEQFF	TGTGCCAGCAGCTTGGTCGGAGCGGGAGAGCACAATGAGCAGTTCTTC
.	TRBV29-1	TRBJ2-1	.	CSVEREQFF	TGCAGCGTTGAACGGGAGCAGTTCTTC
.	TRBV4-1	TRBJ1-3	.	CASSQTRDFGNTIYF	TGCGCCAGCAGCCAAACACGGGATTTTGGAAACACCATATATTTT
.	TRBV11-2	TRBJ2-5	TRBD2	CASSLSSGTHPGYF	TGTGCCAGCAGCTTATCTAGCGGGACACACCCTGGGTACTTC
.	TRBV2	TRBJ2-7	.	CASSLGRISYEQYF	TGTGCCAGCAGCCTGGGTCGGATCTCCTACGAGCAGTACTTC
.	TRBV2	TRBJ2-1	.	CATRGGRSSSYNEQFF	TGTGCCACCAGGGGGGGGAGATCGAGCTCCTACAATGAGCAGTTCTTC
few	TRBV7-6	TRBJ2-1	.	CASSLPPRRGSYNEQFF	TGTGCCAGCAGCCTTCCCCCTAGAAGGGGCTCCTACAATGAGCAGTTCTTC
.	TRBV27	TRBJ2-1	.	CASSTPHSFYYNEQFF	TGTGCCAGCAGTACCCCCCACAGTTTTTACTACAATGAGCAGTTCTTC
.	TRBV5-6	TRBJ2-4	.	CASSLALDSIQYF	TGTGCCAGCAGCTTGGCCCTGGATTCTATTCAGTACTTC
few	TRBV4-2	TRBJ2-1	.	CASSQRGNEQFF	TGTGCCAGCAGCCAACGGGGTAATGAGCAGTTCTTC
.	TRBV9	TRBJ2-3	.	CASSDNGRGTDTQYF	TGTGCCAGCAGCGATAATGGCAGGGGCACAGATACGCAGTATTTT
.	TRBV6-4	TRBJ2-2	.	CASSDRGRRRGDGMNTGELFF	TGTGCCAGCAGTGACCGGGGTCGGCGCCGTGGGGACGGAATGAACACCGGGGAGCTGTTTTTT